This T cell receptor beta chain comes out of a study of blood T cell repertoires in COVID-19. Across the whole study: From the United States, Italy and Spain came samples of acute and convalescent COVID-19. The analysed material was cDNA or gDNA that came from T cells, B-cell-depleted T cells, or PBMCs.

This clone was counted a few times. As handled by the study authors: Reference gene primers were amplified, and this amplification served to estimate nucleated cell counts. Using immunoSEQ multiplex PCR, the repertoire was profiled, and TCRdb retains in-frame clones only, with some absent. D and trimming were read from the DNA, whereas the V and J calls and clone size are those reported in that table. This sample has roughly 150,000 clones, with roughly 80% found just once. Germline CDR1 LGHNA, CDR2 YNFKEQ. The V gene end was trimmed by 3 bases and the J gene end by 0 bases; junction bases not matched to a gene: 11. The CDR3 spans 18 residues.

V usage is TRBV4-2 and J usage is TRBJ2-1, with 7 bases matching TRBD2. The sample taken for sequencing was peripheral blood. The clonotype was recovered from a man aged 55-75 years with acute or convalescent COVID-19. The CDR3 is CASSQSIGGYSSYNEQFF. In nucleotides, the CDR3 is TGTGCCAGCAGCCAGTCGATCGGGGGGTACAGCTCCTACAATGAGCAGTTCTTC.